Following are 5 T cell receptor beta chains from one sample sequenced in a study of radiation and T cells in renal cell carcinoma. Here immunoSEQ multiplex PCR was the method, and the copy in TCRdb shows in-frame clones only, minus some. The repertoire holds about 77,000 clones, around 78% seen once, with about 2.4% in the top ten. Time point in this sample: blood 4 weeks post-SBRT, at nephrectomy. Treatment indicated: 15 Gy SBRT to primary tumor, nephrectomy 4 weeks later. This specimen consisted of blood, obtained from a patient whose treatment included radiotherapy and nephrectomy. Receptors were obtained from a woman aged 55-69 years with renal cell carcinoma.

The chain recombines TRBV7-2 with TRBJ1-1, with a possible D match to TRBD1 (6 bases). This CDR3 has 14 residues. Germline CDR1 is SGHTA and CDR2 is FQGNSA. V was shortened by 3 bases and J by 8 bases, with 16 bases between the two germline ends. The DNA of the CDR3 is TGTGCCAGCAGCTTCGGTACAGGGATCTCCGAAGCTTTCTTT. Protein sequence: CASSFGTGISEAFF.

CDR3 sequence (DNA): TGTGCCAGCAGTTCAGGGACAGGGACCGAGCAGTACTTC. Its protein is CASSSGTGTEQYF. V gene TRBV27 combines with J gene TRBJ2-7, with TRBD1 identical over 9 bases. The CDR3 extends over 13 amino acids. V lost 4 bases and J lost 6; bases outside the gene matches: 4. Germline loops: CDR1 MNHEY, CDR2 SMNVEV (reference sequence).

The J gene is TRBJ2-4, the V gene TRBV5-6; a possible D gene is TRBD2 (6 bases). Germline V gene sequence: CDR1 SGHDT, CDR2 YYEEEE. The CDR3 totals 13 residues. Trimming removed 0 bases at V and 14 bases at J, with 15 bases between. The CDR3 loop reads CASSLGGTLEEYF. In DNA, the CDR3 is TGTGCCAGCAGCTTGGGGGGGACTCTTGAGGAGTACTTC.

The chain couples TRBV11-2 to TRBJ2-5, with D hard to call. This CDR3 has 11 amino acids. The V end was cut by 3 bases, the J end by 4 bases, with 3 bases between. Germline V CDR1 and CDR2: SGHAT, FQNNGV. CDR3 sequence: CASSFGETQYF. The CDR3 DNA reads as TGTGCCAGCAGCTTTGGAGAGACCCAGTACTTC.

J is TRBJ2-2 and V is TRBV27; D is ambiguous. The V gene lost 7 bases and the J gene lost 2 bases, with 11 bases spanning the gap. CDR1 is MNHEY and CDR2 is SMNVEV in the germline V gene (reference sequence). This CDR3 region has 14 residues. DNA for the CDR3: TGTGCCAGCAATTACCTTGGCAACACCGGGGAGCTGTTTTTT. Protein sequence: CASNYLGNTGELFF.